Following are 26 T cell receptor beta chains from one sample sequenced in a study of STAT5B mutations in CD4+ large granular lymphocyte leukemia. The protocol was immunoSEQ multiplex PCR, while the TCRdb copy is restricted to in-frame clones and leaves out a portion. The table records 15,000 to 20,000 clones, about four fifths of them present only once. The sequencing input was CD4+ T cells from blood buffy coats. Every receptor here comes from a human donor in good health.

The CDR3 protein is CASQRQGGTEAFF. The CDR3, as DNA: TGTGCCTCTCAGCGCCAGGGAGGCACTGAAGCTTTCTTT. The chain employs TRBV30 and TRBJ1-1; weak D call: TRBD1 (5 bases). The CDR3 runs 13 residues. Trimming cost V 7 bases and J 4 bases, with 16 bases left between them. Germline V lookup: CDR1 GTSNPN, CDR2 SVGIG (reference sequence).

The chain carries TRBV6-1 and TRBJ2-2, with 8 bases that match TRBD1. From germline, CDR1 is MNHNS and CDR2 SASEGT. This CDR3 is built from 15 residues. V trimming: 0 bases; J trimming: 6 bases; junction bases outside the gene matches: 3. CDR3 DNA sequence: TGTGCCAGCAGTGAAGCAAAGACAGGGGCCGGGGAGCTGTTTTTT. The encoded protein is CASSEAKTGAGELFF.

The CDR3 DNA reads as TGTGCCAGCAGTGTTGATAGTCAGTCCTATGGCTACACCTTC. This sequence encodes CASSVDSQSYGYTF. This chain uses TRBV2 with TRBJ1-2, with D uncertain. Germline CDR1 SNHLY, CDR2 FYNNEI. V gave up 4 bases and J gave up 4 bases, with 13 bases separating them. The CDR3 has 14 amino acids. Filled out from reference TRBV2 and TRBJ1-2, the complete variable domain reads EPEVTQTPSHQVTQMGQEVILRCVPISNHLYFYWYRQILGQKVEFLVSFYNNEISEKSEIFDDQFSVERPDGSNFTLKIRSTKLEDSAMYFCASSVDSQSYGYTFGSGTRLTVV.

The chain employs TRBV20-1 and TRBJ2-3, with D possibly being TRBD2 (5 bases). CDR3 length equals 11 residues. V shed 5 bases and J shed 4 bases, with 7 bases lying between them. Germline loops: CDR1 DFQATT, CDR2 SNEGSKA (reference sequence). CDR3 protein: CSAEAADTQYF. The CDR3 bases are TGCAGTGCTGAAGCGGCAGATACGCAGTATTTT.

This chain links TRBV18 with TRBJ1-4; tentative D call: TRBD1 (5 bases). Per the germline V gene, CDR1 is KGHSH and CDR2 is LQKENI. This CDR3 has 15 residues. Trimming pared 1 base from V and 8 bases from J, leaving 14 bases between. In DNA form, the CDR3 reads TGTGCCAGCTCACCACGGTCAGGGAGTAAGGAAAAACTGTTTTTT. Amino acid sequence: CASSPRSGSKEKLFF.

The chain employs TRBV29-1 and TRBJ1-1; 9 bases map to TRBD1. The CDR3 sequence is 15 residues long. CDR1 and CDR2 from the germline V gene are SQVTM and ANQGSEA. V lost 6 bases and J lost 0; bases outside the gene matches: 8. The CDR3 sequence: CSVPSGQGMNTEAFF. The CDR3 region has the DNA TGCAGCGTACCGTCGGGACAGGGAATGAACACTGAAGCTTTCTTT. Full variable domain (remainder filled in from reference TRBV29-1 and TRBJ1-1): SAVISQKPSRDICQRGTSLTIQCQVDSQVTMMFWYRQQPGQSLTLIATANQGSEATYESGFVIDKFPISRPNLTFSTLTVSNMSPEDSSIYLCSVPSGQGMNTEAFFGQGTRLTVV.

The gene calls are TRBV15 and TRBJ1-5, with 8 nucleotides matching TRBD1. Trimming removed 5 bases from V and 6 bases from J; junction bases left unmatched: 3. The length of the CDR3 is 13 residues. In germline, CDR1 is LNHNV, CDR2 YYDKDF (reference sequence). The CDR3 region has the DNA TGTGCCACCAGCGGACAGGGCCTTCAGCCCCAGCATTTT. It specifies CATSGQGLQPQHF.

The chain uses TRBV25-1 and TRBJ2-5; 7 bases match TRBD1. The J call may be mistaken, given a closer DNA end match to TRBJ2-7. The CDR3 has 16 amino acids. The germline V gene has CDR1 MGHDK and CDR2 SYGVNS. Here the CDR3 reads CASSSHIQTGSYEQYF. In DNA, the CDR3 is TGTGCCAGCAGTTCACACATCCAGACAGGGTCCTACGAGCAGTACTTC.

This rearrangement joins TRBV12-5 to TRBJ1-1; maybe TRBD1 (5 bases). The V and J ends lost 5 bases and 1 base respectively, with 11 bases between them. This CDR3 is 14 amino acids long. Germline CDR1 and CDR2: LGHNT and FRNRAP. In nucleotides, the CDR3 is TGTGCTAGTGGTCGCGGGACTGGGAACACTGAAGCTTTCTTT. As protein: CASGRGTGNTEAFF.

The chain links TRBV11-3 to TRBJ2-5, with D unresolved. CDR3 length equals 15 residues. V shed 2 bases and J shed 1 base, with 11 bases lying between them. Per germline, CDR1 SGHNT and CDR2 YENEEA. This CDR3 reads CASSLSSAVQETQYF. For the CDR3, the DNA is TGTGCCAGCAGCTTATCATCCGCGGTCCAAGAGACCCAGTACTTC.

The DNA of the CDR3 is TGCAGCGTTGAAAGGGCAGGGACCTACGAGCAGTACTTC. Protein product: CSVERAGTYEQYF. The gene calls are TRBV29-1 and TRBJ2-7; D is perhaps TRBD1 (5 bases). Trimming took off 2 bases at V and 2 bases at J, with 10 bases between the two ends. The CDR3 spans 13 residues. CDR1 and CDR2 from the germline V gene are SQVTM and ANQGSEA.

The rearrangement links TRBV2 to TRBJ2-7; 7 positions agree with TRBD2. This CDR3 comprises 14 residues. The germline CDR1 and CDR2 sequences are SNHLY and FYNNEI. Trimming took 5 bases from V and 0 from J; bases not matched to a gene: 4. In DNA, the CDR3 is TGTGCCAGCAGTTCTAGCGGCCGCTCCTACGAGCAGTACTTC. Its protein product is CASSSSGRSYEQYF.

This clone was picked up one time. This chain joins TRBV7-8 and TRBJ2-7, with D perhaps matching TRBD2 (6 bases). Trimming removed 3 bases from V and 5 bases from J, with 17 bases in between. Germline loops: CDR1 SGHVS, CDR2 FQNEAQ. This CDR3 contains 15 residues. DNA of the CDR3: TGTGCCAGCAGCTTTCGGAGGGGAGCGCAAAACGAGCAGTACTTC. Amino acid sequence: CASSFRRGAQNEQYF.

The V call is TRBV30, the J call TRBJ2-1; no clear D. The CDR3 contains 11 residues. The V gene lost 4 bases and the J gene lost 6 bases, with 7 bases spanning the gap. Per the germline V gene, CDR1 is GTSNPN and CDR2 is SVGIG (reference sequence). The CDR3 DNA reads TGTGCCTGGACCCTTTTCAATGAGCAGTTCTTC. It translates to CAWTLFNEQFF.

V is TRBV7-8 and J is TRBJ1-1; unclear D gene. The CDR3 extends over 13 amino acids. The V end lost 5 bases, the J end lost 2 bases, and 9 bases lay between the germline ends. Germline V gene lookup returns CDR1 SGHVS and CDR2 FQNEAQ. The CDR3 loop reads CASSTQQNTEAFF. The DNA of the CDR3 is TGTGCCAGCAGCACACAGCAAAACACTGAAGCTTTCTTT.

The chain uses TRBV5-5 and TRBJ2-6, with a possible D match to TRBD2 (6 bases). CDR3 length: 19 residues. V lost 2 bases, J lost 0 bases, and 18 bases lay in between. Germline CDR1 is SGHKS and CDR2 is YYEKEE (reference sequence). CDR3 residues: CASSFIRPGVGSGANVLTF. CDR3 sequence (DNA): TGTGCCAGCAGCTTTATCCGTCCGGGAGTCGGCTCTGGGGCCAACGTCCTGACTTTC.

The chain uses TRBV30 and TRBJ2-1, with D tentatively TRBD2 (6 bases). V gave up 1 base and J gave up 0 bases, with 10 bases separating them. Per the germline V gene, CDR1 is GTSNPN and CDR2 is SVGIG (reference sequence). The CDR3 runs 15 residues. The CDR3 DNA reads TGTGCCTGGAGTGCGGACTATCGCTCCTACAATGAGCAGTTCTTC. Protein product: CAWSADYRSYNEQFF.

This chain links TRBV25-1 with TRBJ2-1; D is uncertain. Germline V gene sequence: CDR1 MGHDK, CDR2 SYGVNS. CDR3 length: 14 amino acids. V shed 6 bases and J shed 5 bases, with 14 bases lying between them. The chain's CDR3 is CASRHSSSNNEQFF. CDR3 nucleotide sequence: TGTGCCAGCAGGCACTCCTCCAGCAACAATGAGCAGTTCTTC.

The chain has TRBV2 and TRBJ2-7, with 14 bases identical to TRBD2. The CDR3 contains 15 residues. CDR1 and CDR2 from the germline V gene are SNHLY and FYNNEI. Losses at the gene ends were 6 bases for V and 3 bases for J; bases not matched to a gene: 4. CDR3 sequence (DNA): TGTGCCAGCAGAGCCGGGACTAGCGGGAGCTACGAGCAGTACTTC. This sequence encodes CASRAGTSGSYEQYF. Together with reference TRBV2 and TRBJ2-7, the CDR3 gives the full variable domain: EPEVTQTPSHQVTQMGQEVILRCVPISNHLYFYWYRQILGQKVEFLVSFYNNEISEKSEIFDDQFSVERPDGSNFTLKIRSTKLEDSAMYFCASRAGTSGSYEQYFGPGTRLTVT.

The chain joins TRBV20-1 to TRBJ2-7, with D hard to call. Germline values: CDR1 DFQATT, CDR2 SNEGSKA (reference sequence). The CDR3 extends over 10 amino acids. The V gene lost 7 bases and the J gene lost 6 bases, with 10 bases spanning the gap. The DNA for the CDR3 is TGCAGTGTTCCGAGTGGCGAGCAGTACTTC. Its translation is CSVPSGEQYF.

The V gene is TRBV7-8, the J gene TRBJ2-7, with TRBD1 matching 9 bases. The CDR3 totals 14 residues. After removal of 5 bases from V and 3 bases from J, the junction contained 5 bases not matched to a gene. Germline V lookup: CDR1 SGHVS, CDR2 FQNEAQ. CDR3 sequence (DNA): TGTGCCAGCAGCCACCGGGACAGGGTCTACGAGCAGTACTTC. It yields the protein CASSHRDRVYEQYF.

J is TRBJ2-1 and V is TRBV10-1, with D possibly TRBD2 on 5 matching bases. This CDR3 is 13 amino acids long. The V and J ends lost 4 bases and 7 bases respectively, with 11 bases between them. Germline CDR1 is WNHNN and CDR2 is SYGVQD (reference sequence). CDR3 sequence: CASSVRIANEQFF. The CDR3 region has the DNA TGCGCCAGCAGTGTTCGTATAGCGAATGAGCAGTTCTTC.

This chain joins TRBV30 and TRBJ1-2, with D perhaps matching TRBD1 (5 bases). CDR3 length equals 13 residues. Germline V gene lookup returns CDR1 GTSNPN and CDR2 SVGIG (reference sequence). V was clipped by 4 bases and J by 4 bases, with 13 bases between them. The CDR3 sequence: CAWNQGDGYGYTF. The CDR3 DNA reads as TGTGCCTGGAACCAGGGCGATGGCTATGGCTACACCTTC.

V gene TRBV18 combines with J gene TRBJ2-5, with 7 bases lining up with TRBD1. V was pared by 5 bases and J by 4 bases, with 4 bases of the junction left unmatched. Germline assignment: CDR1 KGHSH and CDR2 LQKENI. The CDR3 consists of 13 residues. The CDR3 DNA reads TGTGCCAGCTCATCCAGGACAGGAGAGACCCAGTACTTC. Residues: CASSSRTGETQYF.

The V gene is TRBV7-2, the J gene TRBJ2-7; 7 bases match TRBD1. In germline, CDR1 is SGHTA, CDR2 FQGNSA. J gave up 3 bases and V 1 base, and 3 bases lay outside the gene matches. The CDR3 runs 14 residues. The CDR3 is CASSLVYRGYEQYF. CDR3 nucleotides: TGTGCCAGCAGCTTAGTCTACAGGGGCTACGAGCAGTACTTC.

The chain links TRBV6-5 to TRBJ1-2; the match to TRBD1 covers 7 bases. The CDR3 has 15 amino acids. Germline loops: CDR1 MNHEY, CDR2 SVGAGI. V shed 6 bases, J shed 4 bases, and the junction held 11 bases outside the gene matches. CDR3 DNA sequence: TGTGCCAGCAGCCGATTACAGGGGAATAGCTATGGCTACACCTTC. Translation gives CASSRLQGNSYGYTF.